This TCR beta chain was found in a study of radiotherapy plus CTLA-4 blockade in lung cancer. Produced via immunoSEQ multiplex PCR; TCRdb's table is partial and in-frame only. The profile covers roughly 100,000 clones, with 70% to 90% appearing a single time and over 2% taken by the ten largest. About this clone itself: Its matching antigen is unknown.

Study observations and caveats: Reportedly, early blood T cell clone dynamics best predicted response, with interferon-beta. Researchers report tumor-derived TCR clones expanding in blood after radiotherapy plus ipilimumab.

Germline CDR1 is KGHSH and CDR2 is LQKENI. The germline V and J ends were trimmed by 3 bases and 2 bases, with 15 bases remaining between them. This CDR3 is built from 16 residues. Sequencing was performed on peripheral blood, taken from a patient treated with radiotherapy plus ipilimumab. The receptor was derived from a human donor with non-small cell lung cancer that progressed on radiotherapy plus ipilimumab. Some clones in this sample may be carry-over from other donors' samples. The V call is TRBV18, the J call TRBJ2-3; TRBD1 might be the D (5 bases). Here the CDR3 reads CASSPQARVLTDTQYF. As DNA, the CDR3 is TGTGCCAGCTCACCCCAAGCCAGGGTGCTCACAGATACGCAGTATTTT.